This is a list of T cell receptor beta chains from one sample in a study of spatial heterogeneity in lung cancer. MiXCR, applied by TCRdb to the 5' RACE reads, yields one record per CDR3 protein. The sample lists about 36,000 distinct CDR3 sequences; less than 5.5% were seen once. The sample in question was PBMCs, obtained at surgery. The receptors stem from a female donor with early-stage non-small cell lung cancer. The CDR3 runs from the conserved cysteine through the conserved F or W. The order of the fields is V gene, clone size, J gene, D gene, CDR3 protein, CDR3 DNA. A D gene is named only where the DNA matches it firmly. Clone size is not always given. Where it is, it says once, few, many or a class for expanded clones.

>TRBV28|many|TRBJ2-2|.
CASSPHRRDTGELFF
TGTGCCAGCAGTCCCCACCGACGGGACACCGGGGAGCTGTTTTTT
>TRBV28|many|TRBJ1-2|.
CASSLSGPNYGYTF
TGTGCCAGCAGTTTAAGTGGACCTAACTATGGCTACACCTTC
>TRBV21-1|many|TRBJ2-3|.
CASSKGGVDTQYF
TGTGCCAGCAGCAAGGGAGGAGTAGATACGCAGTATTTT
>TRBV15|many|TRBJ2-3|.
CATSRDLIGDTQYF
TGTGCCACCAGCAGAGACCTTATTGGAGATACGCAGTATTTT
>TRBV7-9|.|TRBJ2-7|.
CASSLGTQTYEQYF
TGTGCCAGCAGCTTAGGGACGCAAACTTACGAGCAGTACTTC
>TRBV12-3/TRBV12-4|many|TRBJ2-4|TRBD2
CASSFIAGGGIQYF
TGTGCCAGCAGTTTCATAGCGGGAGGCGGCATTCAGTACTTC
>TRBV20-1|.|TRBJ2-1|.
CSAKGLDEQFF
TGCAGTGCTAAAGGGCTGGATGAGCAGTTCTTC
>TRBV10-3|few|TRBJ1-3|.
CAISESLGSGNTIYF
TGTGCCATCAGTGAGAGCTTGGGAAGTGGAAACACCATATATTTT
>TRBV20-1|many|TRBJ1-4|.
CSARGQVNEKLFF
TGCAGTGCGAGAGGGCAGGTTAATGAAAAACTGTTTTTT
>TRBV7-2|few|TRBJ1-1|.
CASSLYGQNTEAFF
TGTGCCAGCAGCTTATACGGACAAAACACTGAAGCTTTCTTT
>TRBV28|few|TRBJ1-6|.
CASSLVYSPLHF
TGTGCCAGCAGTTTGGTGTATTCACCCCTCCACTTT
>TRBV24-1|many|TRBJ2-3|.
CATSDLATGDTQYF
TGTGCCACCAGTGACCTAGCGACGGGAGATACGCAGTATTTT
>TRBV7-2|many|TRBJ1-4|.
CASSPGPGATNEKLFF
TGTGCCAGCAGCCCGGGCCCCGGTGCAACTAATGAAAAACTGTTTTTT
>TRBV20-1|many|TRBJ1-6|TRBD1
CSASLGTGDSPLHF
TGCAGTGCTAGTCTGGGGACAGGGGATTCACCCCTCCACTTT
>TRBV10-2|.|TRBJ1-4|.
CASRVKDSINEKLFF
TGCGCCAGCAGGGTTAAAGACAGCATTAATGAAAAACTGTTTTTT
>TRBV29-1|many|TRBJ2-1|TRBD2
CSVNSGYNEQFF
TGCAGCGTTAATAGCGGGTACAATGAGCAGTTCTTC
>TRBV7-8|many|TRBJ2-2|.
CASSPSRMGGELFF
TGTGCCAGCAGCCCCTCGCGGATGGGCGGGGAGCTGTTTTTT
>TRBV27|many|TRBJ2-2|TRBD1
CASSPGQANTGELFF
TGTGCCAGCAGCCCGGGACAGGCGAACACCGGGGAGCTGTTTTTT
>TRBV6-2/TRBV6-3|many|TRBJ2-1|.
CASSADNYNEQFF
TGTGCCAGCAGTGCCGACAACTACAATGAGCAGTTCTTC
>TRBV12-3/TRBV12-4|many|TRBJ2-2|.
CASSPRIGGELFF
TGTGCCAGCAGTCCCCGGATCGGCGGGGAGCTGTTTTTT
>TRBV9|many|TRBJ1-1|.
CASSVVGASTEAFF
TGTGCCAGCAGCGTAGTTGGGGCGAGCACTGAAGCTTTCTTT
>TRBV7-2|many|TRBJ2-7|TRBD2
CASSLVREGLYEQYF
TGTGCCAGCAGCTTAGTGCGGGAGGGCCTATACGAGCAGTACTTC
>TRBV7-9|many|TRBJ2-5|TRBD1
CASSPGQGIETQYF
TGTGCCAGCAGCCCGGGACAGGGGATTGAGACCCAGTACTTC
>TRBV9|many|TRBJ1-4|.
CASSVSAAANEKLFF
TGTGCCAGCAGCGTATCGGCAGCGGCTAATGAAAAACTGTTTTTT
>TRBV27|few|TRBJ2-1|.
CASRLSGMLVNEQFF
TGTGCCAGCAGGTTAAGTGGTATGCTTGTTAATGAGCAGTTCTTC
>TRBV4-3|many|TRBJ2-1|TRBD2
CASSQDGLARNEQFF
TGCGCCAGCAGCCAAGATGGACTAGCGCGGAATGAGCAGTTCTTC
>TRBV28|many|TRBJ1-4|.
CASSLSGGDEKLFF
TGTGCCAGCAGTTTATCGGGGGGCGATGAAAAACTGTTTTTT
>TRBV5-4|many|TRBJ2-7|.
CASSLFYEQKQYF
TGTGCCAGCAGCTTGTTTTATGAACAGAAGCAGTACTTC
>TRBV4-3|many|TRBJ1-1|.
CASSQAGTNTEAFF
TGCGCCAGCAGCCAAGCGGGAACAAACACTGAAGCTTTCTTT
>TRBV28|many|TRBJ1-5|.
CASSLMGAGNQPQHF
TGTGCCAGCAGTTTAATGGGGGCTGGCAATCAGCCCCAGCATTTT
>TRBV23-1|few|TRBJ2-2|.
CASSSGHRNTGELFF
TGCGCCAGCAGTTCCGGACATCGGAACACCGGGGAGCTGTTTTTT
>TRBV7-2|few|TRBJ2-1|TRBD2
CASSPSASGYNEQFF
TGTGCCAGCAGCCCATCGGCTAGCGGCTACAATGAGCAGTTCTTC
>TRBV4-3|many|TRBJ2-5|.
CASSQDEGAKETQYF
TGCGCCAGCAGCCAAGATGAGGGTGCCAAAGAGACCCAGTACTTC
>TRBV9|many|TRBJ2-7|TRBD1
CASSLGGDPYEQYF
TGTGCCAGCAGCCTAGGGGGCGATCCCTACGAGCAGTACTTC
>TRBV4-2|many|TRBJ1-2|.
CASSQDFQIGSYGYTF
TGTGCCAGCAGCCAAGATTTCCAGATAGGGAGCTATGGCTACACCTTC
>TRBV20-1|few|TRBJ1-1|.
CSAMGGGNTEAFF
TGCAGTGCAATGGGAGGGGGAAACACTGAAGCTTTCTTT
>TRBV11-3|few|TRBJ2-5|TRBD2
CASSLEFREEETQYF
TGTGCCAGCAGCTTAGAGTTCCGGGAGGAAGAGACCCAGTACTTC
>TRBV14|few|TRBJ1-4|.
CASSRWTVAATNEKLFF
TGTGCCAGCAGCCGATGGACAGTAGCTGCAACTAATGAAAAACTGTTTTTT
>TRBV5-1|many|TRBJ2-7|.
CASSLQPYEQYF
TGCGCCAGCAGCTTGCAGCCTTACGAGCAGTACTTC
>TRBV19|few|TRBJ2-2|.
CASILRGEGTGELFF
TGTGCCAGTATCCTGAGAGGAGAGGGCACCGGGGAGCTGTTTTTT
>TRBV5-6|.|TRBJ2-7|.
CASSFISARDEQYF
TGTGCCAGCAGCTTTATATCGGCGAGGGACGAGCAGTACTTC
>TRBV5-6|many|TRBJ1-2|TRBD1
CASSTQRTGLNYGYTF
TGTGCCAGCAGCACCCAGCGGACAGGTCTTAACTATGGCTACACCTTC
>TRBV4-2|.|TRBJ2-7|TRBD2
CASSQDGGAGSYEQYF
TGTGCCAGCAGCCAAGACGGGGGGGCCGGGTCCTACGAGCAGTACTTC
>TRBV30|few|TRBJ1-1|.
CAWTGVTEAFF
TGTGCCTGGACAGGGGTCACTGAAGCTTTCTTT
>TRBV7-3|many|TRBJ2-3|.
CASSPSSVTLDTQYF
TGTGCCAGCAGCCCCTCCTCTGTGACTTTAGATACGCAGTATTTT
>TRBV19|few|TRBJ1-2|.
CASSMGPQRGYGYTF
TGTGCCAGTAGTATGGGCCCTCAACGGGGCTATGGCTACACCTTC
>TRBV7-8|.|TRBJ2-3|.
CASSLGPGGVDTQYF
TGTGCCAGCAGCTTAGGTCCGGGGGGCGTCGATACGCAGTATTTT
>TRBV10-2|many|TRBJ1-5|.
CATSGTNRDQPQHF
TGCGCCACCTCAGGGACAAACCGGGATCAGCCCCAGCATTTT
>TRBV3-1|many|TRBJ2-6|TRBD2
CASSQDAPSGGANVLTF
TGTGCCAGCAGCCAAGATGCTCCTAGCGGAGGTGCCAACGTCCTGACTTTC
>TRBV6-6|many|TRBJ1-2|.
CASSYSRSQYGYTF
TGTGCCAGCAGTTACTCGCGTTCGCAATATGGCTACACCTTC
>TRBV10-2|many|TRBJ2-3|TRBD1
CASRGQVFLDTQYF
TGCGCCAGCAGAGGACAGGTTTTTTTAGATACGCAGTATTTT
>TRBV12-3/TRBV12-4|many|TRBJ1-1|.
CASSLEVGFTEAFF
TGTGCCAGCAGTTTAGAGGTAGGGTTCACTGAAGCTTTCTTT
>TRBV7-8|many|TRBJ2-7|.
CASSRRTREAYEQYF
TGTGCCAGCAGCCGACGGACACGAGAGGCCTACGAGCAGTACTTC
>TRBV6-6|.|TRBJ1-2|.
CASSHVESWNGYTF
TGTGCCAGCAGCCACGTTGAGAGTTGGAATGGCTACACCTTC
>TRBV5-1|many|TRBJ1-3|.
CASRGTVDSGNTIYF
TGCGCCAGCCGGGGAACAGTGGATTCTGGAAACACCATATATTTT
>TRBV6-5|many|TRBJ1-2|.
CASSYSPNPGSGYTF
TGTGCCAGCAGTTACTCGCCTAATCCCGGATCTGGCTACACCTTC
>TRBV6-2/TRBV6-3|many|TRBJ2-2|.
CASSVREDTGELFF
TGTGCCAGCAGTGTGAGAGAGGACACCGGGGAGCTGTTTTTT
>TRBV20-1|.|TRBJ2-7|TRBD2
CSAQAGGPRIREQYF
TGCAGTGCCCAAGCGGGAGGGCCGAGAATTCGCGAGCAGTACTTC
>TRBV5-1|many|TRBJ2-7|.
CASSFGGLTYEQYF
TGCGCCAGCAGTTTTGGGGGCCTGACCTACGAGCAGTACTTC